The 2 T cell receptor beta chains reported below all come from one sample, sequenced in a study of prognosis after radiotherapy for stage I lung cancer (dated by TCRdb to 2020 to 2023). The run used an Illumina HiSeq 3000. Two rounds of multiplex PCR were performed to amplify the TCR beta CDR3 region from genomic DNA. In the first round of PCR, primers specific to each TRBV and TRBJ gene were used, and the primer sequences are filed in Chinese patent CN105087789A. The public reads were run again by TCRdb, first through fastp at Q25 and then through MiXCR, and only productive beta chains were kept. Rows with one shared CDR3 protein collapse into an entry with the most common genes and DNA. Within this sample are more than 15,000 distinct CDR3 sequences, with approximately 17% of them counted one time only. The ten top clones hold 38% of the sample. The sample in question was PBMCs, obtained before or after stereotactic body radiation therapy (not recorded which). The source of these receptors is a donor aged 50 or older with non-small cell lung cancer.

This clonotype was counted at least ten times. V usage is TRBV24-1 and J usage is TRBJ2-3; D is ambiguous. The CDR3 contains 13 residues. V was cut by 8 bases and J by 0 bases, with 8 bases left in between. Germline assignment: CDR1 KGHDR and CDR2 SFDVKD. Written as DNA, the CDR3 is TGTGCCACCACCGCAGATAGCACAGATACGCAGTATTTT. Protein: CATTADSTDTQYF.

There are many counts of this clonotype. This rearrangement joins TRBV6-1 to TRBJ2-7; D gene uncertain. The V and J ends lost 6 bases and 6 bases respectively, with 12 bases between them. CDR3 size: 12 residues. In germline, CDR1 is MNHNS, CDR2 SASEGT. CDR3 in DNA: TGTGCCAGCAGAGGTACAGCTGCCGAGCAGTACTTC. It is translated as CASRGTAAEQYF.